These 6 T cell receptor beta chains were sequenced from one sample in a study of T-cell reconstitution after alpha-beta-depleted transplantation in children. TCRbeta library preparation incorporated unique molecular identifiers. TCRdb passed the PCR reads through MiXCR, listing each CDR3 protein once. The sample contains about 480,000 distinct CDR3 sequences, around 12% of which appear only once. Sequences were derived from PBMCs from the stem cell graft donor, sampled from the stem cell graft. These receptors came from a human donor who donated a stem cell graft to a child with combined immunodeficiency.

This clonotype was seen repeatedly, ten times or more. The genes are TRBV5-1 and TRBJ2-1; D is ambiguous. The CDR3 consists of 16 residues. Trimming shortened V by 2 bases and J by 7 bases, and 19 bases separated the two germline ends. Germline lookup yields CDR1 SGHRS and CDR2 YFSETQ. CDR3 in amino acids: CASSFLRSQARNEQFF. CDR3 DNA sequence: TGCGCCAGCAGCTTCTTAAGGTCGCAGGCCCGAAATGAGCAGTTCTTC.

This clonotype appeared a few times. This chain connects TRBV12-5 to TRBJ2-5; D not certain. The CDR3 is 14 residues long. The ends were cut back, 7 bases at V and 0 bases at J, with 12 bases in the middle. Germline lookup yields CDR1 LGHNT and CDR2 FRNRAP. The CDR3 loop reads CASAPAEYQETQYF. CDR3 nucleotides: TGTGCTAGTGCCCCCGCCGAGTACCAAGAGACCCAGTACTTC.

This clonotype was counted only a few times. The V and J genes are TRBV11-2 and TRBJ2-1; TRBD2 matches 10 bases. The J segment lost 6 bases and the V segment lost 5 bases, leaving 7 bases of the junction unmatched. Germline-derived CDR1 and CDR2 are SGHAT and FQNNGV. The CDR3 contains 15 residues. CDR3 residues: CASSQSGRAPNEQFF. The CDR3 bases are TGTGCCAGCAGCCAAAGCGGGAGGGCCCCCAATGAGCAGTTCTTC.

This clonotype showed up just a few times. The chain recombines TRBV20-1 with TRBJ2-1; 7 bases align to TRBD2. The length of the CDR3 is 18 residues. The V and J ends lost 4 bases and 0 bases, in that order; junction bases with no gene match: 15. The germline V gene has CDR1 DFQATT and CDR2 SNEGSKA (reference sequence). In nucleotides, the CDR3 is TGCAGTGCTATGGAGTCTAGCGGCAGAGGACTCTCCTACAATGAGCAGTTCTTC. It codes for CSAMESSGRGLSYNEQFF.

This clonotype was seen more than once but under ten times. The chain is built from TRBV5-1 and TRBJ2-1; TRBD1 might be the D (8 bases). The germline CDR1 and CDR2 sequences are SGHRS and YFSETQ. CDR3 length: 14 residues. The germline V and J ends were trimmed by 4 bases and 12 bases, with 20 bases remaining between them. The CDR3: CASSATHRGEGQFF. The CDR3 nucleotides are TGCGCCAGCAGCGCGACCCACAGGGGGGAGGGGCAGTTCTTC.

This clonotype was observed many times. V usage is TRBV6-5 and J usage is TRBJ2-1, with D unresolved. Germline CDR1 is MNHEY and CDR2 is SVGAGI. Trimming cost V 5 bases and J 8 bases, with 16 bases left between them. This CDR3 has 14 amino acids. In DNA, the CDR3 is TGTGCCAGCAGTAGCCGGCTGTTTTCGGATGAGCAGTTCTTC. Its translation: CASSSRLFSDEQFF.